This T cell receptor (beta chain) derives from a study of CD8+CD57+ T cells in acquired aplastic anemia. In the study overall: The sorted CD4+ and CD8+ cells yielded an average around 3.2 ug of DNA.

Study-level points and caveats: Between patients and controls, CD8+ Simpson's diversity did not vary significantly.

TCR beta VDJ and CDR3 profiles were obtained from a genomic DNA template. MiXCR, applied by TCRdb to the reads, yields one record per CDR3 protein. Altogether about 190,000 distinct CDR3 sequences are present, around half being singletons, with the ten largest covering around 9.7%. Previously, flow cytometry had revealed CD8+CD57+ cell expansion in the patients chosen for sequencing. Patients had received no therapy at the time of blood sampling. This clonotype was recorded at least ten times. Its matching antigen is unknown. This TCR was recovered from a human donor with aplastic anemia. The sequencing sample was made of sorted CD4+, CD8+, or CD8+CD57+ T cells (not recorded which) from PBMCs.

The CDR3 DNA reads TGTGCCAGCTCAGATGGGGGGAGGGCCCAGTACGAGCAGTACTTC. This sequence encodes CASSDGGRAQYEQYF. This chain links TRBV19 with TRBJ2-7; 7 nucleotides agree with TRBD2. The length of the CDR3 is 15 residues. V lost 9 bases to trimming and J lost 4 bases; unmatched junction nucleotides: 15. Germline V CDR1 and CDR2: LNHDA, SQIVND (reference sequence).